Listed here is a single TCR beta chain. What it binds is not known. The V end lost 4 bases, the J end lost 0 bases, and 13 bases lay between the germline ends. Germline CDR1 is SGHRS and CDR2 is YFSETQ. This CDR3 is 16 amino acids long. The data were obtained in a study of cytomegalovirus exposure and HLA in healthy donors. Study-wide results and caveats: Per a prior analysis, the majority of TCR beta V segments were productive roughly 87% or roughly 30% of the time. Among TCR beta chains, those listed as cytomegalovirus-associated numbered over 150.

Primers included in the PCR were 60 Vbeta and 13 Jbeta primers. Repertoires were generated with immunoSEQ multiplex PCR, while TCRdb's copy carries only in-frame clones and drops some. The listing records more than 85,000 clones. The sample was PBMCs. The receptor was isolated from a girl between 10 and 17 years old in good health and CMV-seropositive. This rearrangement joins TRBV5-1 to TRBJ1-4; D is perhaps TRBD1 (6 bases). The CDR3: CASSTTGRTTNEKLFF. The CDR3 coding sequence is TGCGCCAGCAGCACGACAGGAAGAACAACTAATGAAAAACTGTTTTTT.